Listed here are 5 T cell receptor beta chains from one sample, sequenced in a study of T cell repertoires in cytomegalovirus infection. Their recognized antigens are unknown. TCRdb independently ran MiXCR on the reads; one entry per CDR3 protein. The table records 250,000 to 300,000 distinct CDR3 sequences, 20% to 25% of them present only once. Source: cultured PBMCs, taken from culture after CMV antigen stimulation. The source of these receptors is a human donor in good health (CMV status not recorded). Some clones in this sample may be carry-over from other donors' samples.

This clonotype has more than one count but fewer than ten. The CDR3 DNA sequence: TGTGCTAGTGGTTTGGTACTAGGGACAGGGTCCCTAGCAACTAATGAAAAACTGTTTTTT. This translates into CASGLVLGTGSLATNEKLFF. The gene calls are TRBV12-5 and TRBJ1-4, with TRBD1 matching 9 bases. Losses at the gene ends were 0 bases for V and 0 bases for J; bases not matched to a gene: 11. The CDR3 consists of 20 residues. CDR1 and CDR2 from the germline V gene are LGHNT and FRNRAP.

This rearrangement joins TRBV18 to TRBJ2-4; possible D gene TRBD1, 5 bases. CDR1 KGHSH and CDR2 LQKENI come from the germline V gene. The CDR3 sequence is 14 residues long. The ends were cut back, 3 bases at V and 7 bases at J, with 13 bases in the middle. CDR3 loop: CASSPGRPGNIQYF. CDR3 nucleotides: TGTGCCAGCTCACCCGGACGGCCAGGGAACATTCAGTACTTC. Based on the CDR3 plus reference TRBV18 and TRBJ2-4, the full variable domain is NAGVMQNPRHLVRRRGQEARLRCSPMKGHSHVYWYRQLPEEGLKFMVYLQKENIIDESGMPKERFSAEFPKEGPSILRIQQVVRGDSAAYFCASSPGRPGNIQYFGAGTRLSVL.

J is TRBJ2-7 and V is TRBV20-1; 7 bases fit TRBD1. Germline V CDR1 and CDR2: DFQATT, SNEGSKA (reference sequence). The CDR3 runs to 16 residues. Losses at the gene ends were 2 bases for V and 3 bases for J; bases not matched to a gene: 13. This chain's CDR3 is CSARRRRTGDDYEQYF. In DNA, the CDR3 is TGCAGTGCTAGAAGAAGAAGGACAGGCGATGACTACGAGCAGTACTTC.

The chain combines TRBV7-2 with TRBJ1-3; maybe TRBD1 (6 bases). Germline lookup yields CDR1 SGHTA and CDR2 FQGNSA. The CDR3 covers 16 residues. V gave up 0 bases and J gave up 4 bases, with 13 bases separating them. The CDR3 DNA reads as TGTGCCAGCAGCTTAGCGGGCACGGGGGCCGGAAACACCATATATTTT. It yields the protein CASSLAGTGAGNTIYF.

This rearrangement joins TRBV11-3 to TRBJ2-1; 10 bases are a match to TRBD2. Per the germline V gene, CDR1 is SGHNT and CDR2 is YENEEA. The CDR3 loop spans 17 amino acids. With 5 bases clipped from V and 8 bases from J, the junction kept 15 bases outside the gene matches. In DNA form, the CDR3 reads TGTGCCAGCAGCCGAGGATCGGGACTAGCGCCCTCGGATGAGCAGTTCTTC. As protein: CASSRGSGLAPSDEQFF.